The next 20 T cell receptor beta chains were all read from a single sample in a study of blood T cell repertoires in COVID-19. Libraries were prepared by immunoSEQ multiplex PCR; TCRdb keeps only in-frame clonotypes and omits some of them. Seen here are some 45,000 clones, 86% observed once, and the top ten hold 9.2%. Sequenced input: peripheral blood. These receptors were collected from a human donor in a cohort sampled during active COVID-19.

The rearrangement joins TRBV29-1 to TRBJ2-1; 15 bases are a match to TRBD2. This CDR3 contains 15 residues. V dropped 4 bases and J dropped 8; count of bases not matched to a gene: 6. Germline values: CDR1 SQVTM, CDR2 ANQGSEA. The CDR3 DNA sequence: TGCAGCGTTGGTGGGACTAGCGGGGGGTGGGATGAGCAGTTCTTC. It encodes CSVGGTSGGWDEQFF.

The table lists this clone with a few counts. The CDR3 nucleotides are TGTGCCAGCAGCCCTGCGGGGAACGGGGGGCGCTCACCCCTCCACTTT. Translated: CASSPAGNGGRSPLHF. The chain recombines TRBV3-1 (or the pseudogene TRBV3-2) with TRBJ1-6; the D gene is possibly TRBD1 (6 bases). V lost 4 bases to trimming and J lost 10 bases, with 20 bases between them. Germline CDR1 reads LGHDT; CDR2 reads YNNKEL (reference sequence). The CDR3 spans 16 residues.

This chain connects TRBV6-5 to TRBJ1-2; 8 bases line up with TRBD1. Germline V gene data show CDR1 as MNHEY and CDR2 as SVGAGI. V shed 2 bases and J 6 bases; nucleotides not matched to a gene: 5. The CDR3 consists of 14 residues. The CDR3 coding sequence is TGTGCCAGCAGTTACGCGGACAGGGTCAATGGCTACACCTTC. It is translated as CASSYADRVNGYTF.

J is TRBJ2-3 and V is TRBV18, with TRBD2 matching over 12 bases. There are 20 residues in the CDR3. V lost 3 bases and J lost 0; bases outside the gene matches: 13. The germline gives CDR1 KGHSH, CDR2 LQKENI. DNA for the CDR3: TGTGCCAGCTCACCCCTCGTTACTAGCGGGGGGACCACTAGCACAGATACGCAGTATTTT. Its protein product is CASSPLVTSGGTTSTDTQYF.

This sequence joins TRBV7-8 and TRBJ2-1, with a possible D match to TRBD2 (6 bases). The CDR3 consists of 14 residues. Trimming took 4 bases from V and 6 from J, leaving 13 bases between them. Germline-derived CDR1 and CDR2 are SGHVS and FQNEAQ. The DNA for the CDR3 is TGTGCCAGCAGCTCCTTAGGGGAGGTCAATGAGCAGTTCTTC. It is translated as CASSSLGEVNEQFF.

Comment on this clone: Its ends do not fully match the called genes, so a read error is possible. This chain links TRBV7-7 with TRBJ2-3; TRBD2 aligns across 7 bases. The V gene's germline CDR1 is SSHAT and CDR2 FNYEAQ (reference sequence). There are 16 residues in the CDR3. In nucleotides, the CDR3 is TGTGCTAGCAGCCAGGGACTACGTGGGAGCACAGATACGCAGTATTTT. It translates to CASSQGLRGSTDTQYF.

The chain joins TRBV27 to TRBJ2-1; 15 nucleotides agree with TRBD2. With V trimmed by 5 bases and J by 6 bases, 11 bases remained unmatched. Germline CDR1 is MNHEY and CDR2 is SMNVEV (reference sequence). The CDR3 is 18 amino acids. CDR3 bases: TGTGCCAGCAGTGCCGGACTAGCGGGGGGGCCGTGGTCCAATGAGCAGTTCTTC. This codes for CASSAGLAGGPWSNEQFF.

J is TRBJ2-7 and V is TRBV6-6; 7 bases agree with TRBD2. CDR1 is MNHNY and CDR2 is SVGAGI in the germline V gene (reference sequence). The CDR3 contains 16 residues. Germline trimming cut 10 bases from V and 7 bases from J; bases unmatched to any gene: 22. CDR3 amino acids: CATSDGLGGALGEQYF. The CDR3 nucleotides read TGTGCCACCTCAGACGGACTAGGTGGGGCCCTGGGGGAGCAGTACTTC.

By sample fraction, this clone is medium-sized. This sequence joins TRBV10-3 and TRBJ1-1; D is unresolved. This CDR3 spans 10 amino acids. The germline CDR1 and CDR2 sequences are ENHRY and SYGVKD. V gave up 10 bases and J gave up 5 bases, with 8 bases separating them. CDR3 sequence: CATRSTEAFF. CDR3 coding DNA: TGTGCCACCAGGAGTACTGAAGCTTTCTTT.

In its sample, this clone was seen a few times. The chain uses TRBV19 and TRBJ2-3, with TRBD2 matching over 9 bases. With 8 bases clipped from V and 3 bases from J, the junction kept 9 bases outside the gene matches. CDR1 LNHDA and CDR2 SQIVND come from the germline V gene (reference sequence). The CDR3 is 15 amino acids. CDR3: CASAGLAGGTDTQYF. The CDR3 DNA reads TGTGCCAGTGCCGGGCTCGCGGGGGGGACAGATACGCAGTATTTT.

J is TRBJ2-1 and V is TRBV12-3 or TRBV12-4; no clear D. V was cut by 4 bases and J by 6 bases, with 4 bases left in between. This CDR3 region has 11 residues. CDR3 protein: CASSSLNEQFF. The CDR3 nucleotides read TGTGCCAGCAGTTCACTCAATGAGCAGTTCTTC.

V gene TRBV6-1 combines with J gene TRBJ1-4, with 7 bases identical to TRBD1. J was trimmed by 0 bases and V by 4 bases; bases with no gene match: 5. Germline V lookup: CDR1 MNHNS, CDR2 SASEGT. The CDR3 length is 16 residues. CDR3 nucleotide sequence: TGTGCCAGCAGTGCCCGACAGGGTACAACTAATGAAAAACTGTTTTTT. Translated: CASSARQGTTNEKLFF.

This chain joins TRBV5-1 and TRBJ2-6, with D possibly being TRBD2 (5 bases). V was shortened by 0 bases and J by 2 bases, with 12 bases between the two germline ends. CDR3 length: 17 residues. Germline CDR1 and CDR2: SGHRS and YFSETQ. CDR3 nucleotide sequence: TGCGCCAGCAGCTTGGAAACTGTCGGGACTGGGGCCAACGTCCTGACTTTC. It specifies CASSLETVGTGANVLTF.

The J gene is TRBJ2-1, the V gene TRBV2; D unclear. Trimming cost V 2 bases and J 0 bases, with 8 bases left between them. The CDR3 contains 15 residues. CDR1 and CDR2 (germline): SNHLY, FYNNEI. The CDR3: CASSEQQSSYNEQFF. The CDR3 DNA is TGTGCCAGCAGTGAACAACAGAGCTCCTACAATGAGCAGTTCTTC.

The chain links TRBV3-1 (or the pseudogene TRBV3-2) to TRBJ2-7, with a possible D match to TRBD1 (6 bases). Per the germline V gene, CDR1 is LGHDT and CDR2 is YNNKEL (reference sequence). Trimming took 4 bases from V and 0 from J, leaving 13 bases between them. CDR3 length: 15 amino acids. The CDR3 DNA follows: TGTGCCAGCAGCCGCCGGGACACGAGCTCCTACGAGCAGTACTTC. The encoded protein is CASSRRDTSSYEQYF.

The rearrangement links TRBV7-8 to TRBJ2-2; 7 bases line up with TRBD2. CDR3 length: 16 residues. The germline gives CDR1 SGHVS, CDR2 FQNEAQ. Unmatched junction bases numbered 5, after V lost 0 bases and J lost 4 bases. The CDR3 DNA is TGTGCCAGCAGCTTAGCCCGCGGGGGATTCACCGGGGAGCTGTTTTTT. This encodes CASSLARGGFTGELFF.

The chain uses TRBV29-1 and TRBJ2-7, with TRBD1 as a possible D gene (5 bases). Germline V CDR1 and CDR2: SQVTM, ANQGSEA. The CDR3 length is 16 residues. Trimming removed 1 base at V and 0 bases at J, with 16 bases between. The CDR3 nucleotides are TGCAGCGTTGAAGGGGCAGTGGGGCAGCTCTCCTACGAGCAGTACTTC. Protein: CSVEGAVGQLSYEQYF.

The rearrangement joins TRBV2 to TRBJ2-5; D is ambiguous. Per germline, CDR1 SNHLY and CDR2 FYNNEI. Deletions cut 4 bases from V and 5 bases from J, with 8 bases between. There are 12 residues in the CDR3. The CDR3: CASSVSRETQYF. CDR3 sequence (DNA): TGTGCCAGCAGTGTTAGCCGGGAGACCCAGTACTTC.

The genes are TRBV12-5 and TRBJ1-1, with 9 bases that match TRBD1. The germline CDR1 and CDR2 sequences are LGHNT and FRNRAP. CDR3 length: 14 amino acids. Germline trimming cut 1 base from V and 8 bases from J; bases unmatched to any gene: 5. In nucleotides, the CDR3 is TGTGCTAGTGGTTTGGGACTAGGGACAGGGGAAGCTTTCTTT. Translating it yields CASGLGLGTGEAFF.

The chain links TRBV30 to TRBJ2-1; 12 nucleotides match TRBD2. Germline V gives CDR1 GTSNPN, CDR2 SVGIG (reference sequence). After removal of 0 bases from V and 7 bases from J, the junction contained 4 bases not matched to a gene. The CDR3 spans 15 residues. CDR3 amino acids: CAWSVQLAGGNEQFF. As DNA, the CDR3 is TGTGCCTGGAGTGTACAACTAGCGGGGGGTAATGAGCAGTTCTTC. The full variable domain, with the rest looked up from reference TRBV30 and TRBJ2-1, is SQTIHQWPATLVQPVGSPLSLECTVEGTSNPNLYWYRQAAGRGLQLLFYSVGIGQISSEVPQNLSASRPQDRQFILSSKKLLLSDSGFYLCAWSVQLAGGNEQFFGPGTRLTVL.